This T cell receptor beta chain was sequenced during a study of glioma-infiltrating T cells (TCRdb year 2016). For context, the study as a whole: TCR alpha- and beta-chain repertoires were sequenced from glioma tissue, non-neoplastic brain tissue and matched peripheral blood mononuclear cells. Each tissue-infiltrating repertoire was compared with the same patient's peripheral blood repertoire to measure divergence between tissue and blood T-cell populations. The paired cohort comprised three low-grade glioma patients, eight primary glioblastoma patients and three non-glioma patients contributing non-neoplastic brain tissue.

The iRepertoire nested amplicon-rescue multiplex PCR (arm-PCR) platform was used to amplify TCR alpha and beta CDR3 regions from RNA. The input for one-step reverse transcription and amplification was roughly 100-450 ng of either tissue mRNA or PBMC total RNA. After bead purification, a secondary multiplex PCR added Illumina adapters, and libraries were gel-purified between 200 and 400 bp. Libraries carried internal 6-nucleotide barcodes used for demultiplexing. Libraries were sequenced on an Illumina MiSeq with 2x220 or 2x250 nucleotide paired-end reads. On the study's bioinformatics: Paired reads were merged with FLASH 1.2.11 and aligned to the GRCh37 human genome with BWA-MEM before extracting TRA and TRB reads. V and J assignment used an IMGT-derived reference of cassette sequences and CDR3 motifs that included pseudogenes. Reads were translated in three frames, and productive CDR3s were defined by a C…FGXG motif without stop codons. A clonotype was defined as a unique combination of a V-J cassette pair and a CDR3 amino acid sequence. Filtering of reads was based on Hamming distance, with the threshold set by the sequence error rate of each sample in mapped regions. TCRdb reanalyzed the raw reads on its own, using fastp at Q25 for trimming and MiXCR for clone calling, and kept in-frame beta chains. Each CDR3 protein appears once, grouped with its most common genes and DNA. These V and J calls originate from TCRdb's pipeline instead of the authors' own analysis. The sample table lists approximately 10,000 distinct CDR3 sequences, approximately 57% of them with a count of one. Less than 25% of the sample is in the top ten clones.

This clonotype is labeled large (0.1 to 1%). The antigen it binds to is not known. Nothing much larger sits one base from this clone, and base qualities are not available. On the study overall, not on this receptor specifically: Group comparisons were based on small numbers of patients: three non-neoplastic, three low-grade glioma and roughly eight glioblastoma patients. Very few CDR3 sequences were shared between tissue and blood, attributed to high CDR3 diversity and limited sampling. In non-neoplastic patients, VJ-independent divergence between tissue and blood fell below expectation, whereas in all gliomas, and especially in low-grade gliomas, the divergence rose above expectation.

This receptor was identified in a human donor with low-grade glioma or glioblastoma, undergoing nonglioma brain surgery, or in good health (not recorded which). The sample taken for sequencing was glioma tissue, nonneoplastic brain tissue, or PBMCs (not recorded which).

The DNA sequence is TGTGCCAGCAGTTCCGTACAGGGCGTGAATTCACCCCTCCACTTT. Translation gives CASSSVQGVNSPLHF. Rearrangement joined TRBV28 to TRBJ1-6; TRBD1 is a weak D gene call, 6 bases matching. CDR1 and CDR2, looked up from the germline V gene, are MDHEN and SYDVKM. The junction carries 14 bases between V and J, which are trimmed by 4 bases and 7 bases respectively. Inclusive of the bounding cysteine and phenylalanine, the CDR3 is 15 residues long. Just CDR3 DNA is preserved here, 45 bases in frame from base 1.